The text below deals with one TCR beta chain. This specimen belongs to a study of blood T cell repertoires in COVID-19. Study as a whole: Sites in the United States, Italy and Spain provided acute and convalescent COVID-19 samples. In each case, the material was cDNA or gDNA derived from T cells, B-cell-depleted T cells, or PBMCs.

The CDR3 consists of 16 residues. Trimming left V 3 bases short and J 1 base short, with 14 bases between. Germline V gene sequence: CDR1 SGHTA, CDR2 FQGNSA. Authors' processing steps: Amplifying reference gene primers gave estimates of nucleated cell counts. Sequencing used immunoSEQ multiplex PCR; TCRdb keeps in-frame clones, though not all of them. That table supplies the V and J calls and clone size; D and trimming were determined from the DNA. The sample has approximately 94,000 clones, 70% to 90% seen once. The TCR originated in a woman in her seventies with acute or convalescent COVID-19. The chain combines TRBV7-2 with TRBJ2-3, with D maybe TRBD2 (7 bases). Input material: peripheral blood. CDR3 protein: CASSFARGARTDTQYF. The DNA of the CDR3 is TGTGCCAGCAGCTTCGCTCGGGGGGCCCGCACAGATACGCAGTATTTT.